This T cell receptor (beta chain) was identified during a study of T-cell memory formation after mild COVID-19. Study-wide results and limits: Chiefly within CM and EM were the contracting CD4+ clones; CD8+ ones were within EMRA.

TCRdb ran MiXCR on the 5' RACE reads and lists one entry per CDR3 protein. This sample has almost 250,000 distinct CDR3 sequences, with 15% found just once. Worth noting for this clonotype: Its antigen is unknown.

Germline CDR1 is LNHDA and CDR2 is SQIVND (reference sequence). Trimming stripped 6 bases from V and 5 bases from J, with 20 bases between. The CDR3 covers 16 residues. Source material: PBMCs or a T cell subset sorted from them (not recorded which). The chain has TRBV19 and TRBJ1-5; possible D gene TRBD1, 5 bases. The TCR sequence derives from an adult woman who had mild COVID-19 (a few samples of this study predate the infection). Cell type and time point are not known. The DNA of the CDR3 is TGTGCCAGTAGCTCACCTGGGGGAGGGTGGGATCAGCCCCAGCATTTT. This codes for CASSSPGGGWDQPQHF.